This T cell receptor (beta chain) emerged from a study of technical replicates of blood from several donors. CDR1 is LNHNV, CDR2 YYDKDF, per germline (reference sequence). The V end lost 0 bases, the J end lost 4 bases, and 9 bases lay between the germline ends. This CDR3 has 15 residues. Profiled with immunoSEQ multiplex PCR; TCRdb holds only in-frame clones, not every one. The sample has around 80,000 clones; about nine tenths are singletons. The sequence was collected from a human donor in good health. Sequencing was done on a sample of T cells isolated from PBMCs. The chain uses TRBV15 and TRBJ2-2, with D possibly being TRBD1 (5 bases). CDR3 nucleotides: TGTGCCACCAGCAGAGATCTAGGGGTCACCGGGGAGCTGTTTTTT. Translating gives CATSRDLGVTGELFF.